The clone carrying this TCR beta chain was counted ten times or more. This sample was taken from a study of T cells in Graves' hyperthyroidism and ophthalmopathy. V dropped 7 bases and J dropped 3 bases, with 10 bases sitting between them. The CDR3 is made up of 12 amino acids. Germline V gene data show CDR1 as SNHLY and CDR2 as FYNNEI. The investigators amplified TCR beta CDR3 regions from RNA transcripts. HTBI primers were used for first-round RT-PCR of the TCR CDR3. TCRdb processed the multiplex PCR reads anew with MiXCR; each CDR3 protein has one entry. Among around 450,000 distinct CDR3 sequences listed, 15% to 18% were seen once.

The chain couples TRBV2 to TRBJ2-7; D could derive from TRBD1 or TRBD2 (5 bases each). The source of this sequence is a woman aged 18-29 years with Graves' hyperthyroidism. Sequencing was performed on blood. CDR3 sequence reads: CASIGDGYEQYF. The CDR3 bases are TGTGCCAGCATCGGGGACGGCTACGAGCAGTACTTC.